This TCR beta chain was recovered during a study of blood T cell repertoires in COVID-19. Study background: In each case, the material was cDNA or gDNA derived from T cells, B-cell-depleted T cells, or PBMCs.

Per the study methods: Reference gene primers were amplified, and this amplification served to estimate nucleated cell counts. Only in-frame clones appear in the TCRdb table, and some are missing; sequencing was by immunoSEQ multiplex PCR. That table supplies the V and J calls and clone size; D and trimming were determined from the DNA. The sample contains some 270,000 clones, 70% to 90% of which appear only once. The CDR3 runs to 16 residues. Germline V lookup: CDR1 LGHNA, CDR2 YNFKEQ. V dropped 1 base and J dropped 6 bases, with 15 bases sitting between them. The sequencing input was PBMCs or T cells enriched from blood (not recorded which). The receptor comes from a woman aged 25-40 years who had recovered from COVID-19. The rearrangement links TRBV4-2 to TRBJ2-2, with D uncertain. The CDR3 here is CASSQVVSGFPGELFF. The CDR3 DNA reads TGTGCCAGCAGCCAAGTAGTCTCCGGGTTTCCCGGGGAGCTGTTTTTT.